One sample yielded the 29 T cell receptor beta chains listed below, sequenced in a study of cytomegalovirus exposure and HLA in healthy donors. The PCR ran on 60 Vbeta and 13 Jbeta primers. Sequencing used immunoSEQ multiplex PCR; TCRdb keeps in-frame clones, though not all of them. The data show around 120,000 clones, roughly 80% seen once. Sequencing was performed on PBMCs. These receptors all come from a man aged 55 to 70 in good health and CMV-seropositive.

The chain joins TRBV5-1 to TRBJ1-2; D uncertain. This CDR3 contains 15 residues. The V and J ends lost 0 bases and 0 bases respectively, with 9 bases between them. The germline V gene has CDR1 SGHRS and CDR2 YFSETQ. CDR3 in DNA: TGCGCCAGCAGCTTGGGCGGCCGAGCTAACTATGGCTACACCTTC. Protein product: CASSLGGRANYGYTF.

DNA of the CDR3: TGTGCCAGCAGCTCATTAGGGGGAGGGGGGGACACTGAAGCTTTCTTT. Encoded protein: CASSSLGGGGDTEAFF. The V call is TRBV9, the J call TRBJ1-1, with D possibly being TRBD1 (6 bases). V dropped 4 bases and J dropped 3 bases, with 19 bases sitting between them. In germline, CDR1 is SGDLS, CDR2 YYNGEE. CDR3 length: 16 amino acids.

The CDR3 DNA follows: TGTGCCAGCAGCTTAAAGGGGTTGGAGACCCAGTACTTC. This encodes CASSLKGLETQYF. The chain recombines TRBV13 with TRBJ2-5; perhaps TRBD1 as D (5 bases). This CDR3 spans 13 amino acids. The germline V gene encodes CDR1 PRHDT and CDR2 FYEKMQ (reference sequence). V was cut by 2 bases and J by 5 bases, with 9 bases left in between.

The V call is TRBV18, the J call TRBJ1-6; 10 bases match TRBD1. With 0 bases clipped from V and 9 bases from J, the junction kept 2 bases outside the gene matches. Germline lookup yields CDR1 KGHSH and CDR2 LQKENI. The CDR3 has 15 amino acids. This CDR3 is CASSPPGQGISPLHF. The CDR3 nucleotides are TGTGCCAGCTCACCACCGGGACAGGGGATTTCACCCCTCCACTTT.

The chain has TRBV19 and TRBJ1-2, with TRBD1 matching 9 bases. CDR1 is LNHDA, CDR2 SQIVND, per germline (reference sequence). Trimming at V came to 7 bases and at J to 5 bases, leaving 14 bases not matched to a gene. CDR3 length: 16 amino acids. The CDR3 sequence is CASIAYHRDRVYGYTF. The CDR3 DNA follows: TGTGCCAGTATCGCCTACCACCGGGACAGGGTGTATGGCTACACCTTC.

This clone was counted between two and nine times. The CDR3 loop is CASSLGVGRAYGYTF. In nucleotides, the CDR3 is TGCGCCAGCAGCTTGGGCGTCGGCAGGGCCTATGGCTACACCTTC. The chain uses TRBV5-1 and TRBJ1-2; tentative D call: TRBD1 (5 bases). The CDR3 runs 15 residues. The V end was cut by 0 bases, the J end by 4 bases, with 13 bases between. Germline V CDR1 and CDR2: SGHRS, YFSETQ.

The chain combines TRBV28 with TRBJ2-7; 7 bases are a match to TRBD2. This CDR3 has 16 residues. V lost 2 bases, J lost 4 bases, and 11 bases stayed unmatched. The germline V gene has CDR1 MDHEN and CDR2 SYDVKM. The CDR3 is CASSLAQASGAYEQYF. The CDR3 DNA reads TGTGCCAGCAGTTTAGCTCAGGCTAGCGGAGCTTACGAGCAGTACTTC.

The chain is built from TRBV6-1 and TRBJ2-5; the match to TRBD2 covers 12 bases. The J call may be in error: the DNA end matches TRBJ2-7 better. Looked up from germline, CDR1 is MNHNS and CDR2 is SASEGT. The CDR3 is made up of 14 amino acids. This chain's CDR3 is CASSGLAGAYEQYF. CDR3 sequence (DNA): TGTGCCAGCAGTGGACTAGCGGGAGCCTACGAGCAGTACTTC.

The chain is built from TRBV5-1 and TRBJ1-1; no clear D gene. Germline V gene data show CDR1 as SGHRS and CDR2 as YFSETQ. The V gene lost 1 base and the J gene lost 1 base, with 5 bases spanning the gap. The CDR3 extends over 13 amino acids. Here the CDR3 reads CASSLTSNTEAFF. The DNA for the CDR3 is TGCGCCAGCAGCTTGACATCGAACACTGAAGCTTTCTTT.

The V gene is TRBV6-1, the J gene TRBJ1-1; D uncertain. This CDR3 region has 11 residues. Germline V lookup: CDR1 MNHNS, CDR2 SASEGT. Trimming stripped 5 bases from V and 4 bases from J, with 5 bases between. The CDR3 nucleotides are TGTGCCAGCAGTTTATCCACTGAAGCTTTCTTT. Translating it yields CASSLSTEAFF.

The chain employs TRBV5-1 and TRBJ1-5; D uncertain. The CDR3 runs 14 residues. Trimming removed 4 bases from V and 6 bases from J, with 14 bases in between. CDR1 is SGHRS, CDR2 YFSETQ, per germline. CDR3 sequence reads: CASSPGESSQPQHF. The CDR3 region has the DNA TGCGCCAGCAGCCCCGGGGAGTCTAGTCAGCCCCAGCATTTT. The whole variable domain, filled in from reference TRBV5-1 and TRBJ1-5, reads KAGVTQTPRYLIKTRGQQVTLSCSPISGHRSVSWYQQTPGQGLQFLFEYFSETQRNKGNFPGRFSGRQFSNSRSEMNVSTLELGDSALYLCASSPGESSQPQHFGDGTRLSIL.

J is TRBJ2-5 and V is TRBV6-1; 12 nucleotides match TRBD2. The CDR3 has 16 amino acids. CDR1 is MNHNS, CDR2 SASEGT, per germline. Losses at the gene ends were 4 bases for V and 4 bases for J; bases not matched to a gene: 7. DNA for the CDR3: TGTGCCAGCAGTGTCCCGGGACTAGCGGGCACAGAGACCCAGTACTTC. Translated, it gives CASSVPGLAGTETQYF.

The chain has TRBV9 and TRBJ1-2; D is unclear. V lost 0 bases to trimming and J lost 7 bases, with 13 bases between them. The CDR3 is made up of 14 amino acids. Germline CDR1 SGDLS, CDR2 YYNGEE. The CDR3 is CASSVAVAPGGYTF. CDR3 coding DNA: TGTGCCAGCAGCGTAGCAGTGGCGCCGGGTGGCTACACCTTC.

This clone was detected once. V is TRBV6-1 and J is TRBJ1-6; perhaps TRBD1 as D (6 bases). The V end lost 0 bases, the J end lost 8 bases, and 11 bases lay between the germline ends. Germline CDR1 and CDR2: MNHNS and SASEGT. The CDR3 contains 15 residues. CDR3 residues: CASSEARTAYSPLHF. CDR3 coding DNA: TGTGCCAGCAGTGAAGCGAGGACAGCCTATTCACCCCTCCACTTT.

The V gene is TRBV2, the J gene TRBJ1-5, with D unclear. CDR1 and CDR2 from the germline V gene are SNHLY and FYNNEI. V lost 3 bases to trimming and J lost 7 bases, with 13 bases between them. The CDR3 extends over 14 amino acids. The CDR3 sequence: CASSDWAEDQPQHF. In DNA form, the CDR3 reads TGTGCCAGCAGTGACTGGGCGGAGGACCAGCCCCAGCATTTT.

About this clone itself: One end of the junction fails to match germline, which may point to a read error. The genes are TRBV13 and TRBJ1-2; no firm D call. The CDR3 is 13 amino acids. Germline values: CDR1 PRHDT, CDR2 FYEKMQ (reference sequence). CDR3 sequence reads: CASSQDGGYGYTF. The DNA of the CDR3 is TGCGCCAGCAGCCAAGATGGCGGGTATGGCTACACCTTC.

V is TRBV30 and J is TRBJ1-6; 10 bases agree with TRBD1. With 2 bases clipped from V and 3 bases from J, the junction kept 7 bases outside the gene matches. CDR1 GTSNPN and CDR2 SVGIG come from the germline V gene (reference sequence). This CDR3 is built from 17 residues. Written as DNA, the CDR3 is TGTGCCTGGAGTAGTGGACAGGGGGGATTCTATAATTCACCCCTCCACTTT. Its translation: CAWSSGQGGFYNSPLHF. The full variable domain, its missing parts supplied by reference TRBV30 and TRBJ1-6, is SQTIHQWPATLVQPVGSPLSLECTVEGTSNPNLYWYRQAAGRGLQLLFYSVGIGQISSEVPQNLSASRPQDRQFILSSKKLLLSDSGFYLCAWSSGQGGFYNSPLHFGNGTRLTVT.

The genes are TRBV6-1 and TRBJ1-2; TRBD1 matches at 7 bases. The CDR3 is made up of 15 amino acids. V was clipped by 7 bases and J by 4 bases; unmatched bases: 12. Germline loops: CDR1 MNHNS, CDR2 SASEGT. This CDR3 reads CASNPQDRKFYGYTF. The CDR3 nucleotides are TGTGCCAGCAATCCCCAGGACAGGAAATTCTATGGCTACACCTTC.

This chain links TRBV11-3 with TRBJ1-1; D is undetermined. CDR3 length: 12 amino acids. CDR1 and CDR2 (germline): SGHNT, YENEEA. V was cut by 0 bases and J by 7 bases, with 6 bases left in between. CDR3 sequence: CASSLDGGEAFF. CDR3 nucleotides: TGTGCCAGCAGCTTAGATGGCGGTGAAGCTTTCTTT.

This clone was recorded only once. The chain recombines TRBV2 with TRBJ2-3, with TRBD1 identical over 10 bases. The CDR3 extends over 16 amino acids. The junction had 10 bases not matched to a gene; V was cut back by 10 bases and J by 0 bases. CDR1 is SNHLY, CDR2 FYNNEI, per germline. CDR3 region: CATQRDRGDSTDTQYF. CDR3 nucleotides: TGTGCCACCCAAAGGGACAGGGGAGACAGCACAGATACGCAGTATTTT.

This clone came up a few times. The chain uses TRBV5-4 and TRBJ1-1; 10 nucleotides line up with TRBD1. V trimming: 2 bases; J trimming: 5 bases; junction bases outside the gene matches: 6. The V gene's germline CDR1 is SGHNT and CDR2 YYREEE (reference sequence). The CDR3 is 15 residues long. The CDR3 loop is CASSLSTGGVTEAFF. CDR3 bases: TGTGCCAGCAGCTTATCGACAGGGGGCGTGACTGAAGCTTTCTTT.

The V call is TRBV30, the J call TRBJ1-1, with D unresolved. CDR1 and CDR2 (germline): GTSNPN, SVGIG (reference sequence). The CDR3 contains 13 residues. Trimming stripped 1 base from V and 1 base from J, with 7 bases between. CDR3 amino acids: CAWSDDKNTEAFF. The CDR3 bases are TGTGCCTGGAGTGACGACAAGAACACTGAAGCTTTCTTT.

The rearrangement joins TRBV2 to TRBJ1-5; TRBD1 agrees at 7 bases. With 5 bases clipped from V and 3 bases from J, the junction kept 7 bases outside the gene matches. This CDR3 has 15 residues. Per germline, CDR1 SNHLY and CDR2 FYNNEI. This chain's CDR3 is CASSSQGRDNQPQHF. DNA of the CDR3: TGTGCCAGCAGTTCACAGGGGCGGGACAATCAGCCCCAGCATTTT.

The chain joins TRBV6-1 to TRBJ2-4; 10 positions agree with TRBD1. This CDR3 region has 14 residues. Germline lookup yields CDR1 MNHNS and CDR2 SASEGT. With 2 bases clipped from V and 7 bases from J, the junction kept 2 bases outside the gene matches. The CDR3 sequence is CASSETDRGNIQYF. The CDR3 bases are TGTGCCAGCAGTGAAACGGACAGGGGGAACATTCAGTACTTC.

The chain joins TRBV6-1 to TRBJ2-7, with D perhaps matching TRBD2 (7 bases). The V end was cut by 2 bases, the J end by 6 bases, with 17 bases between. Germline V gives CDR1 MNHNS, CDR2 SASEGT. The CDR3 runs to 15 residues. The CDR3 nucleotides are TGTGCCAGCAGTGAACGGGGGGCTCTTTTCAGCGAGCAGTACTTC. Its translation is CASSERGALFSEQYF.

The chain combines TRBV19 with TRBJ1-5; possibly TRBD1 for D (6 bases). The germline V gene encodes CDR1 LNHDA and CDR2 SQIVND (reference sequence). The CDR3 is made up of 16 amino acids. The V and J ends lost 5 bases and 2 bases respectively, with 16 bases between them. CDR3 loop: CASSVSGTRGNQPQHF. DNA for the CDR3: TGTGCCAGTAGTGTTTCTGGGACACGGGGCAATCAGCCCCAGCATTTT. The whole variable domain, remainder taken from reference TRBV19 and TRBJ1-5, is DGGITQSPKYLFRKEGQNVTLSCEQNLNHDAMYWYRQDPGQGLRLIYYSQIVNDFQKGDIAEGYSVSREKKESFPLTVTSAQKNPTAFYLCASSVSGTRGNQPQHFGDGTRLSIL.

This sequence joins TRBV5-1 and TRBJ2-1; weak D call: TRBD1 (6 bases). V lost 4 bases and J 6 bases, leaving 14 bases between the germline ends. The CDR3 sequence is 14 residues long. Germline-derived CDR1 and CDR2 are SGHRS and YFSETQ. CDR3 protein: CASSLGQDPNEQFF. CDR3 DNA sequence: TGCGCCAGCAGCCTGGGACAAGATCCCAATGAGCAGTTCTTC.

The chain combines TRBV5-1 with TRBJ2-2; tentatively, D is TRBD1 (6 bases). Germline CDR1 is SGHRS and CDR2 is YFSETQ. This CDR3 region has 16 residues. V shed 0 bases and J shed 6 bases, with 15 bases lying between them. CDR3 loop: CASSLVEQGAAGELFF. CDR3 DNA: TGCGCCAGCAGCTTGGTGGAACAGGGTGCCGCCGGGGAGCTGTTTTTT.

This chain uses TRBV5-6 with TRBJ1-2; no firm D call. Trimming left V 0 bases short and J 3 bases short, with 9 bases between. The CDR3 consists of 14 residues. Looked up from germline, CDR1 is SGHDT and CDR2 is YYEEEE. The CDR3 region is CASSLASGYYGYTF. The CDR3 region has the DNA TGTGCCAGCAGCTTGGCTTCAGGCTACTATGGCTACACCTTC.